Below are 5 T cell receptor beta chains sequenced from a single sample in a study of blood T cell repertoires in COVID-19. Using immunoSEQ multiplex PCR, the repertoire was profiled, and TCRdb retains in-frame clones only, with some absent. The sample consists of about 300,000 clones, around 90% of them appearing once. The specimen sequenced was peripheral blood. All receptors derive from a man between 70 and 80 years old with acute or convalescent COVID-19.

This CDR3 is CASSGNRGGTSGELFF. CDR3 nucleotide sequence: TGTGCCAGCAGCGGAAACAGGGGCGGTACCTCCGGGGAGCTGTTTTTT. The gene calls are TRBV11-3 and TRBJ2-2, with 7 bases aligning to TRBD1. The germline V gene has CDR1 SGHNT and CDR2 YENEEA. The CDR3 runs 16 residues. The junction had 12 bases not matched to a gene; V was cut back by 5 bases and J by 6 bases. Together with reference TRBV11-3 and TRBJ2-2, the CDR3 gives the full variable domain: EAGVVQSPRYKIIEKKQPVAFWCNPISGHNTLYWYLQNLGQGPELLIRYENEEAVDDSQLPKDRFSAERLKGVDSTLKIQPAELGDSAVYLCASSGNRGGTSGELFFGEGSRLTVL.

The gene calls are TRBV4-2 and TRBJ1-4; D ambiguous. The V gene's germline CDR1 is LGHNA and CDR2 YNFKEQ. The CDR3 spans 18 residues. Trimming left V 2 bases short and J 7 bases short, with 23 bases between. Here the CDR3 DNA reads TGTGCCAGCAGCCAAACTCCCCGTGGGCAGATGGGTTCTGAAAAACTGTTTTTT. Its translation is CASSQTPRGQMGSEKLFF.

This clone showed up just a few times. This chain joins TRBV28 and TRBJ1-2, with D possibly matching TRBD1 (5 bases). CDR3 size: 14 residues. Trimming pared 6 bases from V and 7 bases from J, leaving 18 bases between. Germline V gives CDR1 MDHEN, CDR2 SYDVKM. For the CDR3, the DNA is TGTGCCAGCAGCCAGGTGGCAGGGCAACGTGGCTACACCTTC. This encodes CASSQVAGQRGYTF.

The chain joins TRBV9 to TRBJ2-2; TRBD1 is a possible D gene (6 bases). Trimming took 2 bases from V and 1 from J, leaving 12 bases between them. CDR3 length: 16 residues. Germline V CDR1 and CDR2: SGDLS, YYNGEE. The CDR3 region is CASSVAGTLNTGELFF. CDR3 DNA: TGTGCCAGCAGCGTTGCAGGGACACTGAACACCGGGGAGCTGTTTTTT.

Points on this clone: Other DNA sequences in the same sample also yield this CDR3. This chain links TRBV7-8 with TRBJ1-1; no definite D call. Deletions cut 0 bases from V and 0 bases from J, with 8 bases between. Germline CDR1 and CDR2: SGHVS and FQNEAQ. The CDR3 totals 15 residues. The CDR3 DNA reads TGTGCCAGCAGCTTAGCTTTGAGGATGAACACTGAAGCTTTCTTT. Its translation: CASSLALRMNTEAFF.